Sequencing of this TCR beta chain was carried out in a study of blood T cell repertoires in COVID-19. V gave up 0 bases and J gave up 6 bases; unmatched junction bases: 4. From germline, CDR1 is SGHRS and CDR2 YFSETQ. The CDR3 runs to 17 residues. Sequencing used immunoSEQ multiplex PCR; TCRdb keeps in-frame clones, though not all of them. The sample lists around 210,000 clones; roughly 82% were seen once. This receptor was obtained from a human donor in a cohort sampled during active COVID-19. This chain links TRBV5-1 with TRBJ2-2, with TRBD2 identical over 14 bases. The sequenced sample consisted of peripheral blood. CDR3 sequence reads: CASSLAQTSGRAGELFF. The CDR3 DNA reads TGCGCCAGCAGCTTGGCCCAGACTAGCGGGAGGGCCGGGGAGCTGTTTTTT.